A selection of T cell receptor beta chains follows, all from one sample in a study of CD8 T cells in ankylosing spondylitis. One entry per CDR3 protein, called by TCRdb with MiXCR from the 5' RACE reads. The sample records around 300,000 distinct CDR3 sequences, under 15% being singletons. Sequences were obtained from blood, either unsorted or a sorted T cell fraction (not recorded which). The receptors were gathered from a male donor with ankylosing spondylitis or in good health (not recorded which). CDR3s include the opening cysteine and the closing phenylalanine or tryptophan. D genes are given only for firm matches. A clone size is listed for some rows: how often the clone was seen (once, few, many), or a class if it is expanded.

J gene: TRBJ1-2
D gene: .
V gene: TRBV5-1
clone size: few
CDR3 protein: CASSLKSGAAQGNYGYTF
CDR3 DNA: TGCGCCAGCAGCTTAAAATCAGGGGCCGCGCAGGGGAACTATGGCTACACCTTC

J gene: TRBJ2-1
D gene: TRBD1
V gene: TRBV29-1
clone size: .
CDR3 protein: CSAWTGSGEQFF
CDR3 DNA: TGCAGCGCCTGGACAGGGTCGGGTGAGCAGTTCTTC

J gene: TRBJ2-7
D gene: TRBD2
V gene: TRBV11-2
clone size: .
CDR3 protein: CASSPSTSGRVSYEQYF
CDR3 DNA: TGTGCCAGCAGCCCCTCGACTAGCGGGAGGGTCTCCTACGAGCAGTACTTC

J gene: TRBJ1-2
D gene: TRBD1
V gene: TRBV29-1
clone size: .
CDR3 protein: CSVRTGGNYGYTF
CDR3 DNA: TGCAGCGTGCGGACAGGGGGGAACTATGGCTACACCTTC

J gene: TRBJ2-1
D gene: .
V gene: TRBV24-1
clone size: .
CDR3 protein: CATSDETHNEQFF
CDR3 DNA: TGTGCCACCAGTGATGAAACTCACAATGAGCAGTTCTTC

J gene: TRBJ2-2
D gene: .
V gene: TRBV20-1
clone size: few
CDR3 protein: CSARGEFAGELFF
CDR3 DNA: TGCAGTGCTAGGGGGGAGTTCGCCGGGGAGCTGTTTTTT

J gene: TRBJ1-5
D gene: .
V gene: TRBV20-1
clone size: few
CDR3 protein: CSARGLIDQPQHF
CDR3 DNA: TGCAGTGCTAGGGGACTGATAGATCAGCCCCAGCATTTT

J gene: TRBJ2-3
D gene: .
V gene: TRBV19
clone size: few
CDR3 protein: CASSIKAGRTDTQYF
CDR3 DNA: TGTGCCAGTAGTATAAAGGCGGGGCGCACAGATACGCAGTATTTT

J gene: TRBJ1-4
D gene: .
V gene: TRBV19
clone size: .
CDR3 protein: CASSINMAEKLFF
CDR3 DNA: TGTGCCAGTAGTATCAACATGGCCGAAAAACTGTTTTTT

J gene: TRBJ2-3
D gene: .
V gene: TRBV5-1
clone size: many
CDR3 protein: CASSPGQSTDTQYF
CDR3 DNA: TGCGCCAGCAGCCCTGGACAGAGCACAGATACGCAGTATTTT

J gene: TRBJ2-6
D gene: .
V gene: TRBV6-2/TRBV6-3
clone size: .
CDR3 protein: CASQRSGANVLTF
CDR3 DNA: TGTGCCAGCCAGAGGAGTGGGGCCAACGTCCTGACTTTC

J gene: TRBJ1-1
D gene: TRBD1
V gene: TRBV11-2
clone size: .
CDR3 protein: CASSPPLQGQGAIWGNTEAFF
CDR3 DNA: TGTGCCAGCAGCCCACCCCTCCAGGGACAGGGGGCGATCTGGGGGAACACTGAAGCTTTCTTT

J gene: TRBJ1-6
D gene: .
V gene: TRBV20-1
clone size: .
CDR3 protein: CSARDPRDGNNSPLHF
CDR3 DNA: TGCAGTGCTAGAGATCCACGGGATGGAAATAATTCACCCCTCCACTTT

J gene: TRBJ2-5
D gene: .
V gene: TRBV6-5
clone size: .
CDR3 protein: CASTSSQETQYF
CDR3 DNA: TGTGCCAGCACAAGCTCCCAAGAGACCCAGTACTTC

J gene: TRBJ2-3
D gene: .
V gene: TRBV12-3/TRBV12-4
clone size: few
CDR3 protein: CASRLGVSTDTQYF
CDR3 DNA: TGTGCCAGCAGATTAGGGGTGAGCACAGATACGCAGTATTTT

J gene: TRBJ2-5
D gene: TRBD2
V gene: TRBV20-1
clone size: .
CDR3 protein: CSARDLVAGAQETQYF
CDR3 DNA: TGCAGTGCTAGAGATTTGGTAGCGGGGGCCCAAGAGACCCAGTACTTC

J gene: TRBJ2-2
D gene: .
V gene: TRBV7-8
clone size: .
CDR3 protein: CASSPRSYTGELFF
CDR3 DNA: TGTGCCAGCAGCCCTCGGTCCTATACCGGGGAGCTGTTTTTT

J gene: TRBJ2-5
D gene: .
V gene: TRBV19
clone size: few
CDR3 protein: CASRQSGETQYF
CDR3 DNA: TGTGCCAGCCGACAGTCGGGCGAGACCCAGTACTTC

J gene: TRBJ2-3
D gene: .
V gene: TRBV5-5
clone size: many
CDR3 protein: CASSLGVGDTQYF
CDR3 DNA: TGTGCCAGCAGCTTGGGGGTGGGAGATACGCAGTATTTT

J gene: TRBJ2-7
D gene: .
V gene: TRBV3-1
clone size: .
CDR3 protein: CASSQMAGAGEQYF
CDR3 DNA: TGTGCCAGCAGCCAGATGGCAGGGGCAGGCGAGCAGTACTTC

J gene: TRBJ2-3
D gene: .
V gene: TRBV11-3
clone size: few
CDR3 protein: CASSLVSSTDTQYF
CDR3 DNA: TGTGCCAGCAGCTTGGTCTCCTCCACAGATACGCAGTATTTT

J gene: TRBJ2-5
D gene: .
V gene: TRBV5-5
clone size: .
CDR3 protein: CASSFLSGNQETQYF
CDR3 DNA: TGTGCCAGCAGCTTCCTTAGCGGAAACCAAGAGACCCAGTACTTC

J gene: TRBJ1-1
D gene: .
V gene: TRBV12-3/TRBV12-4
clone size: once
CDR3 protein: CASGGESLQIEAFF
CDR3 DNA: TGTGCCAGCGGGGGGGAGTCCCTTCAGATTGAAGCTTTCTTT

J gene: TRBJ1-3
D gene: .
V gene: TRBV12-3/TRBV12-4
clone size: .
CDR3 protein: CASSLTGLGNTIYF
CDR3 DNA: TGTGCCAGCAGTTTAACAGGCCTGGGAAACACCATATATTTT

J gene: TRBJ2-4
D gene: .
V gene: TRBV4-2
clone size: few
CDR3 protein: CASSQEGGARGGNIQYF
CDR3 DNA: TGTGCCAGCAGCCAAGAGGGCGGGGCGAGGGGGGGAAACATTCAGTACTTC

J gene: TRBJ2-6
D gene: .
V gene: TRBV5-6
clone size: few
CDR3 protein: CASSSRGRLTF
CDR3 DNA: TGTGCCAGCAGCTCACGGGGGAGACTGACTTTC

J gene: TRBJ2-5
D gene: TRBD2
V gene: TRBV27
clone size: .
CDR3 protein: CASSLSGGVLQETQYF
CDR3 DNA: TGTGCCAGCAGTTTATCGGGGGGGGTTCTCCAAGAGACCCAGTACTTC

J gene: TRBJ2-7
D gene: .
V gene: TRBV29-1
clone size: few
CDR3 protein: CSVAGPYEQYF
CDR3 DNA: TGCAGCGTTGCCGGTCCCTACGAGCAGTACTTC

J gene: TRBJ2-7
D gene: .
V gene: TRBV20-1
clone size: few
CDR3 protein: CSAPRGRPGEQYF
CDR3 DNA: TGCAGTGCTCCCCGCGGCAGGCCCGGGGAGCAGTACTTC

J gene: TRBJ2-3
D gene: TRBD1
V gene: TRBV5-1
clone size: few
CDR3 protein: CASSPGDRASDTQYF
CDR3 DNA: TGCGCCAGCAGCCCGGGGGACAGGGCTTCAGATACGCAGTATTTT

J gene: TRBJ1-1
D gene: .
V gene: TRBV7-9
clone size: .
CDR3 protein: CASSDPLAGPGDTEAFF
CDR3 DNA: TGTGCCAGCAGCGACCCCTTGGCAGGGCCCGGGGACACTGAAGCTTTCTTT

J gene: TRBJ2-2
D gene: .
V gene: TRBV5-1
clone size: medium-sized
CDR3 protein: CASSLGGNTGELFF
CDR3 DNA: TGTGCCAGCAGTTTGGGCGGGAACACCGGGGAGCTGTTTTTT

J gene: TRBJ2-7
D gene: TRBD2
V gene: TRBV12-3/TRBV12-4
clone size: .
CDR3 protein: CASSGAGGRYEQYF
CDR3 DNA: TGTGCCAGCAGTGGTGCGGGGGGGCGGTACGAGCAGTACTTC

J gene: TRBJ1-5
D gene: .
V gene: TRBV2
clone size: .
CDR3 protein: CASSESVNSNQPQHF
CDR3 DNA: TGTGCCAGCAGTGAATCCGTGAATAGCAATCAGCCCCAGCATTTT

J gene: TRBJ2-7
D gene: .
V gene: TRBV6-1
clone size: many
CDR3 protein: CASIRGLGDEQYF
CDR3 DNA: TGTGCCAGCATTCGGGGTCTCGGCGACGAGCAGTACTTC

J gene: TRBJ2-3
D gene: .
V gene: TRBV7-2
clone size: few
CDR3 protein: CASTIATGVDTQYF
CDR3 DNA: TGTGCCAGCACCATAGCGACGGGGGTCGATACGCAGTATTTT

J gene: TRBJ1-1
D gene: .
V gene: TRBV7-9
clone size: .
CDR3 protein: CASSPLTGNTEAFF
CDR3 DNA: TGTGCCAGCAGCCCCTTGACAGGGAACACTGAAGCTTTCTTT

J gene: TRBJ1-5
D gene: .
V gene: TRBV30
clone size: many
CDR3 protein: CAWATDSNQPQHF
CDR3 DNA: TGTGCCTGGGCGACGGACAGCAATCAGCCCCAGCATTTT

J gene: TRBJ2-7
D gene: TRBD1
V gene: TRBV20-1
clone size: .
CDR3 protein: CSAARTGSSYEQYF
CDR3 DNA: TGCAGTGCTGCTAGGACAGGGAGCTCCTACGAGCAGTACTTC

J gene: TRBJ2-5
D gene: .
V gene: TRBV2
clone size: .
CDR3 protein: CASSIGQQETQYF
CDR3 DNA: TGTGCCAGCAGCATCGGACAGCAAGAGACCCAGTACTTC